Listed below are T cell receptor beta chains from one sample, sequenced in a study of regulatory T cells in long-lasting Graves disease. From the multiplex PCR reads, TCRdb called clonotypes with MiXCR, one entry per CDR3 protein. The sample holds some 340,000 distinct CDR3 sequences, approximately 25% seen once. Sample: peripheral blood mononuclear cells (PBMCs), taken when the disease was refractory, from a patient treated with antithyroid drugs. These receptors were obtained from a woman aged 40 to 49 with Graves disease. Each CDR3 is given with its conserved first and last residue. D genes are given only for firm matches. Clone size is given for some rows only: seen once, a few or many times, or a class if the clone is expanded.

d_call: -; v_call: TRBV28; clone_size: -; j_call: TRBJ2-1; cdr3_nt: TGTGCCAGCAAACTAAGATCAGCCGATGAGCAGTTCTTC; cdr3_aa: CASKLRSADEQFF
d_call: TRBD1; v_call: TRBV10-1; clone_size: many; j_call: TRBJ1-2; cdr3_nt: TGCGCCAGGAGACAGGGGAACTATGGCTACACCTTC; cdr3_aa: CARRQGNYGYTF
d_call: -; v_call: TRBV2; clone_size: many; j_call: TRBJ2-5; cdr3_nt: TGTGCCAGCACCCCACGGTCAGAGACCCAGTACTTC; cdr3_aa: CASTPRSETQYF
d_call: TRBD1; v_call: TRBV28; clone_size: many; j_call: TRBJ2-5; cdr3_nt: TGTGCCAGCAGTTCGATTCATCAGGGGGTGGAGACCCAGTACTTC; cdr3_aa: CASSSIHQGVETQYF
d_call: -; v_call: TRBV5-1; clone_size: -; j_call: TRBJ2-1; cdr3_nt: TGCGCCAGCAGCTTGGTACCGGATTCGAGTGGTGAGCAGTTCTTC; cdr3_aa: CASSLVPDSSGEQFF
d_call: TRBD1; v_call: TRBV24-1; clone_size: few; j_call: TRBJ2-2; cdr3_nt: TGTGCCACCAGCGGGGACAGAAGGTACACCGGGGAGCTGTTTTTT; cdr3_aa: CATSGDRRYTGELFF
d_call: TRBD2; v_call: TRBV24-1; clone_size: -; j_call: TRBJ2-5; cdr3_nt: TGTGCCACCAGTGATGCCTATGGGACTAGCGGAGGAGGGGAGACCCAGTACTTC; cdr3_aa: CATSDAYGTSGGGETQYF
d_call: -; v_call: TRBV2; clone_size: -; j_call: TRBJ1-6; cdr3_nt: TGTGCCAGCAGCGCTCCCTTGACCGACAGGTTTTATAATTCACCCCTCCACTTT; cdr3_aa: CASSAPLTDRFYNSPLHF
d_call: -; v_call: TRBV27; clone_size: many; j_call: TRBJ1-4; cdr3_nt: TGTGCCAGCAGGACTTCGGCTGAAAAACTGTTTTTT; cdr3_aa: CASRTSAEKLFF
d_call: TRBD1; v_call: TRBV2; clone_size: many; j_call: TRBJ1-2; cdr3_nt: TGTGCCAGCCCCGGGACAGTTCCTTATGGCTACACCTTC; cdr3_aa: CASPGTVPYGYTF
d_call: -; v_call: TRBV28; clone_size: many; j_call: TRBJ1-1; cdr3_nt: TGTGCCAGCAGTTTACCGGGTTGGACTGAAGCTTTCTTT; cdr3_aa: CASSLPGWTEAFF
d_call: -; v_call: TRBV30; clone_size: -; j_call: TRBJ2-7; cdr3_nt: TGTGCCTGGAGCGGACCAGACAACGAGCAGTACTTC; cdr3_aa: CAWSGPDNEQYF
d_call: TRBD2; v_call: TRBV19; clone_size: few; j_call: TRBJ2-7; cdr3_nt: TGTGCCAGTAGTAGAAGCGGGAGTTTTTCCTACGAGCAGTACTTC; cdr3_aa: CASSRSGSFSYEQYF
d_call: -; v_call: TRBV25-1; clone_size: few; j_call: TRBJ1-3; cdr3_nt: TGTGCCAGCAGAGCCCGAGCTCGAAACACCATATATTTT; cdr3_aa: CASRARARNTIYF
d_call: -; v_call: TRBV30; clone_size: few; j_call: TRBJ1-1; cdr3_nt: TGTGCCTGGAGTTATTCAAGGTCTGAAGCTTTCTTT; cdr3_aa: CAWSYSRSEAFF
d_call: TRBD1; v_call: TRBV4-1; clone_size: -; j_call: TRBJ2-2; cdr3_nt: TGCGCCAGCAGCCAAGGGCCCTTTAGACAGGGCGGCGGCACCGGGGAGCTGTTTTTT; cdr3_aa: CASSQGPFRQGGGTGELFF
d_call: -; v_call: TRBV5-1; clone_size: -; j_call: TRBJ1-1; cdr3_nt: TGCGCCAGCAGCCTCCTTGGACAATCGAACACTGAAGCTTTCTTT; cdr3_aa: CASSLLGQSNTEAFF
d_call: TRBD1; v_call: TRBV19; clone_size: -; j_call: TRBJ1-1; cdr3_nt: TGTGCCAGTAGCCCGACAGGGTACACTGAAGCTTTCTTT; cdr3_aa: CASSPTGYTEAFF
d_call: TRBD2; v_call: TRBV10-3; clone_size: -; j_call: TRBJ2-1; cdr3_nt: TGTGCCATCAGTGACCGACTAGCGGGCGGATTCAGTGAGCAGTTCTTC; cdr3_aa: CAISDRLAGGFSEQFF
d_call: -; v_call: TRBV28; clone_size: -; j_call: TRBJ2-1; cdr3_nt: TGTGCCAGCAGCTCCTACCGGGGCCGGAGGGCGGTAAGCTCCTACAATGAGCAGTTCTTC; cdr3_aa: CASSSYRGRRAVSSYNEQFF
d_call: TRBD1; v_call: TRBV7-9; clone_size: -; j_call: TRBJ2-7; cdr3_nt: TGTGCCAGCAGCACAAAGATGGGCCGGGACAGTCCGTACTTC; cdr3_aa: CASSTKMGRDSPYF
d_call: -; v_call: TRBV25-1; clone_size: few; j_call: TRBJ2-4; cdr3_nt: TGTGCCAGCAGAACATCCCGAGACAGGACAAACATTCAGTACTTC; cdr3_aa: CASRTSRDRTNIQYF
d_call: -; v_call: TRBV20-1; clone_size: -; j_call: TRBJ2-7; cdr3_nt: TGCAGTGTTCCGGGAATCTCCTACGAGCAGTACTTC; cdr3_aa: CSVPGISYEQYF
d_call: TRBD2; v_call: TRBV5-8; clone_size: -; j_call: TRBJ2-2; cdr3_nt: TGTGCCAGCAGCTTTGTTTGGGGAGGGCGGATGAACACCGAGGAGCTGTTTTTT; cdr3_aa: CASSFVWGGRMNTEELFF
d_call: -; v_call: TRBV12-3/TRBV12-4; clone_size: many; j_call: TRBJ1-1; cdr3_nt: TGTGCCAGCAGTTTAGCCACAGCAAAAGCTTTCTTT; cdr3_aa: CASSLATAKAFF
d_call: -; v_call: TRBV2; clone_size: many; j_call: TRBJ1-1; cdr3_nt: TGTGCCAGCAGTCCGGGACTCACTGAAGCTTTCTTT; cdr3_aa: CASSPGLTEAFF
d_call: TRBD1; v_call: TRBV19; clone_size: -; j_call: TRBJ2-2; cdr3_nt: TGTGCCAGTAGTACATTAATAGGGGGCAGCGGGGAGCTGTTTTTT; cdr3_aa: CASSTLIGGSGELFF
d_call: -; v_call: TRBV20-1; clone_size: -; j_call: TRBJ2-5; cdr3_nt: TGCAGTGCTAGACAAATACCCCAAGAGACCCAGTACTTC; cdr3_aa: CSARQIPQETQYF
d_call: -; v_call: TRBV20-1; clone_size: -; j_call: TRBJ2-7; cdr3_nt: TGCAGTGCTAGAGCTTGGGGGCGCGAGCAGTACTTC; cdr3_aa: CSARAWGREQYF
d_call: -; v_call: TRBV27; clone_size: once; j_call: TRBJ1-5; cdr3_nt: TGTGCCAGCAAGGAGAATAGATACGCCCTGTTATATAGCAATCAGCCCCAGCATTTT; cdr3_aa: CASKENRYALLYSNQPQHF
d_call: -; v_call: TRBV12-3/TRBV12-4; clone_size: many; j_call: TRBJ2-7; cdr3_nt: TGTGCCAGCACCTCTAGCTCCTACGAGCAGTACTTC; cdr3_aa: CASTSSSYEQYF
d_call: -; v_call: TRBV12-3/TRBV12-4; clone_size: few; j_call: TRBJ2-6; cdr3_nt: TGTGCCAGCTGCCCGGATCCCAACGTCCTGACTTTC; cdr3_aa: CASCPDPNVLTF
d_call: TRBD1; v_call: TRBV2; clone_size: many; j_call: TRBJ2-2; cdr3_nt: TGTGCCAGCAGGAAGGAGACAGGGGGCTCCGGGGAGCTGTTTTTT; cdr3_aa: CASRKETGGSGELFF
d_call: -; v_call: TRBV29-1; clone_size: many; j_call: TRBJ1-1; cdr3_nt: TGCAGCGTTCCCGGTCACTCAAAGGACCCACTGAACACTGAAGCTTTCTTT; cdr3_aa: CSVPGHSKDPLNTEAFF
d_call: TRBD1; v_call: TRBV10-3; clone_size: few; j_call: TRBJ2-7; cdr3_nt: TGTGCCATCAGTGAGCCGGGACAGTACGAGCAGTACTTC; cdr3_aa: CAISEPGQYEQYF
d_call: TRBD1; v_call: TRBV7-9; clone_size: -; j_call: TRBJ2-4; cdr3_nt: TGTGCCAGCAGCCCCCAGGGGGCGGCCAAAAACATTCAGTACTTC; cdr3_aa: CASSPQGAAKNIQYF
d_call: -; v_call: TRBV20-1; clone_size: -; j_call: TRBJ2-7; cdr3_nt: TGCAGTGCTAGAGTAGCGGCCCACTACGAGCAGTACTTC; cdr3_aa: CSARVAAHYEQYF
d_call: -; v_call: TRBV20-1; clone_size: few; j_call: TRBJ2-7; cdr3_nt: TGCAGTGCTCCCGATATCGAGTCTCCCTACGAGCAGTACTTC; cdr3_aa: CSAPDIESPYEQYF
d_call: TRBD2; v_call: TRBV5-4; clone_size: -; j_call: TRBJ2-5; cdr3_nt: TGTGCCAGCAGGGTAGCGGGAGGCCAAGAGACCCAGTACTTC; cdr3_aa: CASRVAGGQETQYF
d_call: -; v_call: TRBV5-1; clone_size: -; j_call: TRBJ2-1; cdr3_nt: TGCGCCAGCAGCTTGTATCAGGCCAATGAGCAGTTCTTC; cdr3_aa: CASSLYQANEQFF
d_call: -; v_call: TRBV6-5; clone_size: many; j_call: TRBJ2-3; cdr3_nt: TGTGCCAGCAGGTACCAGGGAAACCTCCCGACTAGCACAGATACGCAGTATTTT; cdr3_aa: CASRYQGNLPTSTDTQYF
d_call: TRBD1; v_call: TRBV4-1; clone_size: -; j_call: TRBJ2-7; cdr3_nt: TGCGCCAGCAGCCAAGGGTTTGGCGGGACAGGGACCTACGAGCAGTACTTC; cdr3_aa: CASSQGFGGTGTYEQYF
d_call: -; v_call: TRBV12-3/TRBV12-4; clone_size: few; j_call: TRBJ1-3; cdr3_nt: TGTGCCAGCAGTTGGGCCGACCTAGGAAACACCATATATTTT; cdr3_aa: CASSWADLGNTIYF
d_call: TRBD1; v_call: TRBV27; clone_size: -; j_call: TRBJ1-1; cdr3_nt: TGTGCCAGCAGGACGAACAGGGGCACTGAAGCTTTCTTT; cdr3_aa: CASRTNRGTEAFF
d_call: -; v_call: TRBV6-2/TRBV6-3; clone_size: few; j_call: TRBJ2-2; cdr3_nt: TGTGCCAGCAGTTACGACGGCGGGAAATACACCGGGGAGCTGTTTTTT; cdr3_aa: CASSYDGGKYTGELFF
d_call: -; v_call: TRBV4-1; clone_size: many; j_call: TRBJ2-7; cdr3_nt: TGCGCCAGCAGCCAAGTCAGGGGCTACGAGCAGTACTTC; cdr3_aa: CASSQVRGYEQYF
d_call: -; v_call: TRBV19; clone_size: -; j_call: TRBJ2-2; cdr3_nt: TGTGCCAGTAGTAAATTTGGAGGGGTTACCGGGGAGCTGTTTTTT; cdr3_aa: CASSKFGGVTGELFF
d_call: -; v_call: TRBV13; clone_size: few; j_call: TRBJ1-4; cdr3_nt: TGTGCCAGCAGCTTAGTTCGGGGCAGGAAGAATGAAAAACTGTTTTTT; cdr3_aa: CASSLVRGRKNEKLFF
d_call: -; v_call: TRBV4-1; clone_size: -; j_call: TRBJ1-3; cdr3_nt: TGCGCCAGCAGCCAAGGAGGCAGCCTCTCTGGAAACACCATATATTTT; cdr3_aa: CASSQGGSLSGNTIYF
d_call: -; v_call: TRBV2; clone_size: many; j_call: TRBJ1-2; cdr3_nt: TGTGCCAGCAGTGAAACCCTTGGGACGGCGAATGCCTACACCTTC; cdr3_aa: CASSETLGTANAYTF
d_call: -; v_call: TRBV2; clone_size: -; j_call: TRBJ2-7; cdr3_nt: TGTGCCAGCAGAGATAGTGCCGACGAGCAGTACTTC; cdr3_aa: CASRDSADEQYF
d_call: -; v_call: TRBV7-9; clone_size: -; j_call: TRBJ1-1; cdr3_nt: TGTGCCAGCAGTGAGACAGGCATGAACACTGAAGCTTTCTTT; cdr3_aa: CASSETGMNTEAFF